A selection of T cell receptor beta chains follows, all from one sample in a study of blood T cell repertoires in COVID-19. Some clones are missing from TCRdb's copy, which holds only in-frame ones; the method was immunoSEQ multiplex PCR. The profile shows 120,000 or so clones, 80% to 90% of them singletons. The sequencing sample was made of peripheral blood. The source is a woman in her fifties or sixties with acute or convalescent COVID-19. Both conserved end residues are part of each CDR3. A D gene is named only where the DNA matches it firmly. Clone size is not always given. Where it is, it says once, few, many or a class for expanded clones.

j_gene: TRBJ1-1
v_gene: TRBV19
abundance: -
d_gene: TRBD1
CDR3aa: CASSMNRGLGEAFF
CDR3nt: TGTGCCAGTAGCATGAACAGGGGGCTGGGTGAAGCTTTCTTT

j_gene: TRBJ2-7
v_gene: TRBV7-9
abundance: -
d_gene: TRBD1
CDR3aa: CASSLGAGGQDEQYF
CDR3nt: TGTGCCAGCAGCTTAGGCGCAGGGGGTCAGGACGAGCAGTACTTC

j_gene: TRBJ1-5
v_gene: TRBV27
abundance: -
d_gene: -
CDR3aa: CASSDPRKNQPQHF
CDR3nt: TGTGCCAGCAGTGACCCGAGGAAGAATCAGCCCCAGCATTTT

j_gene: TRBJ2-5
v_gene: TRBV19
abundance: once
d_gene: -
CDR3aa: CASSTYMRIQETQYF
CDR3nt: TGTGCCAGTAGTACTTATATGAGGATCCAAGAGACCCAGTACTTC

j_gene: TRBJ2-2
v_gene: TRBV6-5
abundance: -
d_gene: -
CDR3aa: CASSYTRVGELFF
CDR3nt: TGTGCCAGCAGTTACACCAGGGTCGGGGAGCTGTTTTTT

j_gene: TRBJ2-5
v_gene: TRBV6-5
abundance: -
d_gene: TRBD1
CDR3aa: CASSTDRGNQETQYF
CDR3nt: TGTGCCAGCAGTACCGACAGGGGGAACCAAGAGACCCAGTACTTC

j_gene: TRBJ1-2
v_gene: TRBV6-5
abundance: -
d_gene: -
CDR3aa: CASSTQGGTNYGYTF
CDR3nt: TGTGCCAGCAGTACCCAGGGTGGTACTAACTATGGCTACACCTTC

j_gene: TRBJ2-1
v_gene: TRBV4-3
abundance: -
d_gene: TRBD2
CDR3aa: CASSQDLAGGWYNEQFF
CDR3nt: TGCGCCAGCAGCCAAGATTTAGCGGGAGGGTGGTACAATGAGCAGTTCTTC

j_gene: TRBJ2-6
v_gene: TRBV4-3
abundance: -
d_gene: TRBD1
CDR3aa: CASSQLQGMSSGANVLTF
CDR3nt: TGCGCCAGCAGCCAATTACAGGGGATGAGCTCTGGGGCCAACGTCCTGACTTTC

j_gene: TRBJ1-3
v_gene: TRBV7-7
abundance: -
d_gene: -
CDR3aa: CASSLTLGGDGNTIYF
CDR3nt: TGTGCCAGCAGCCTAACCCTTGGAGGGGACGGAAACACCATATATTTT

j_gene: TRBJ2-5
v_gene: TRBV4-1
abundance: -
d_gene: -
CDR3aa: CASSLQPREQETQYF
CDR3nt: TGCGCCAGCAGCCTTCAGCCGAGGGAACAAGAGACCCAGTACTTC

j_gene: TRBJ1-2
v_gene: TRBV2
abundance: -
d_gene: -
CDR3aa: CASRPGVGYTF
CDR3nt: TGTGCCAGCAGGCCAGGGGTTGGCTACACCTTC

j_gene: TRBJ2-1
v_gene: TRBV5-1
abundance: -
d_gene: TRBD2
CDR3aa: CASSYGLGDEQFF
CDR3nt: TGCGCCAGCAGCTATGGACTAGGGGATGAGCAGTTCTTC

j_gene: TRBJ1-6
v_gene: TRBV5-5
abundance: -
d_gene: -
CDR3aa: CASSFLSSYNSPLHF
CDR3nt: TGTGCCAGCAGCTTCCTGAGCTCCTATAATTCACCCCTCCACTTT

j_gene: TRBJ2-4
v_gene: TRBV11-3
abundance: -
d_gene: TRBD2
CDR3aa: CASSLLAGVNIQYF
CDR3nt: TGTGCCAGCAGCTTGCTGGCGGGGGTAAACATTCAGTACTTC

j_gene: TRBJ2-6
v_gene: TRBV18
abundance: -
d_gene: -
CDR3aa: CASSPLRQGLGHSGANVLTF
CDR3nt: TGTGCCAGCTCACCACTGAGACAGGGACTAGGTCACTCTGGGGCCAACGTCCTGACTTTC

j_gene: TRBJ1-1
v_gene: TRBV9
abundance: -
d_gene: TRBD1
CDR3aa: CASSETGTLTEAFF
CDR3nt: TGTGCCAGCAGCGAGACAGGGACCCTCACTGAAGCTTTCTTT

j_gene: TRBJ1-2
v_gene: TRBV6-2/TRBV6-3
abundance: -
d_gene: TRBD1
CDR3aa: CASSLQGDYGYTF
CDR3nt: TGTGCCAGCAGTTTACAGGGGGATTATGGCTACACCTTC

j_gene: TRBJ2-5
v_gene: TRBV5-1
abundance: once
d_gene: TRBD1
CDR3aa: CASKRTGGSEETQYF
CDR3nt: TGCGCCAGCAAGCGGACAGGGGGCTCGGAAGAGACCCAGTACTTC

j_gene: TRBJ1-5
v_gene: TRBV3-1/TRBV3-2
abundance: -
d_gene: TRBD1
CDR3aa: CASSQDLTGNQPQHF
CDR3nt: TGTGCCAGCAGCCAAGATCTGACAGGGAATCAGCCCCAGCATTTT

j_gene: TRBJ1-1
v_gene: TRBV7-2
abundance: -
d_gene: -
CDR3aa: CASSPGVATGQAFF
CDR3nt: TGTGCCAGCAGCCCTGGGGTGGCCACAGGGCAGGCTTTCTTT

j_gene: TRBJ1-1
v_gene: TRBV5-1
abundance: -
d_gene: TRBD1
CDR3aa: CASSLTGGQNTEAFF
CDR3nt: TGCGCCAGCAGCCTGACAGGGGGCCAGAACACTGAAGCTTTCTTT

j_gene: TRBJ2-6
v_gene: TRBV3-1/TRBV3-2
abundance: -
d_gene: TRBD2
CDR3aa: CATTRLAGNSGANVLTF
CDR3nt: TGTGCCACCACCCGTCTAGCGGGGAACTCTGGGGCCAACGTCCTGACTTTC

j_gene: TRBJ2-1
v_gene: TRBV14
abundance: once
d_gene: TRBD2
CDR3aa: CASSYGLAMNNEQFF
CDR3nt: TGTGCCAGCAGTTACGGACTAGCGATGAACAATGAGCAGTTCTTC

j_gene: TRBJ2-2
v_gene: TRBV18
abundance: -
d_gene: TRBD1
CDR3aa: CASSPPGQGPGELFF
CDR3nt: TGTGCCAGCTCACCCCCGGGACAGGGACCCGGGGAGCTGTTTTTT

j_gene: TRBJ1-2
v_gene: TRBV6-2/TRBV6-3
abundance: -
d_gene: TRBD1
CDR3aa: CASSLGQGNGYTF
CDR3nt: TGTGCCAGCAGCCTTGGACAGGGAAATGGCTACACCTTC

j_gene: TRBJ2-5
v_gene: TRBV19
abundance: -
d_gene: -
CDR3aa: CASSPAGRRGGETQYF
CDR3nt: TGTGCCAGTAGTCCCGCCGGTCGGCGGGGCGGAGAGACCCAGTACTTC

j_gene: TRBJ1-1
v_gene: TRBV6-1
abundance: -
d_gene: TRBD1
CDR3aa: CASCDRAFEAFF
CDR3nt: TGTGCCAGCTGTGACAGGGCCTTTGAAGCTTTCTTT

j_gene: TRBJ2-5
v_gene: TRBV9
abundance: -
d_gene: TRBD2
CDR3aa: CASSTTSGEGETQYF
CDR3nt: TGTGCCAGCAGCACGACTAGCGGGGAGGGGGAGACCCAGTACTTC

j_gene: TRBJ2-7
v_gene: TRBV5-5
abundance: -
d_gene: -
CDR3aa: CASSLASQGTYEQYF
CDR3nt: TGTGCCAGCAGTCTTGCTAGCCAAGGAACTTACGAGCAGTACTTC

j_gene: TRBJ1-2
v_gene: TRBV20-1
abundance: -
d_gene: -
CDR3aa: CSADDSGF
CDR3nt: TGCAGTGCTGACGACAGTGGCTTC

j_gene: TRBJ2-5
v_gene: TRBV5-1
abundance: -
d_gene: TRBD2
CDR3aa: CASSFSGGQETQYF
CDR3nt: TGCGCCAGCAGCTTTAGCGGGGGCCAAGAGACCCAGTACTTC

j_gene: TRBJ1-1
v_gene: TRBV19
abundance: -
d_gene: -
CDR3aa: CASSARRENTEAFF
CDR3nt: TGTGCCAGTAGTGCGAGACGGGAGAACACTGAAGCTTTCTTT

j_gene: TRBJ1-1
v_gene: TRBV6-2/TRBV6-3
abundance: once
d_gene: TRBD1
CDR3aa: CASSYLDRGSGTEAFF
CDR3nt: TGTGCCAGCAGTTACCTGGACAGGGGGTCGGGCACTGAAGCTTTCTTT

j_gene: TRBJ1-3
v_gene: TRBV19
abundance: -
d_gene: TRBD1
CDR3aa: CASSDRAGGNTIYF
CDR3nt: TGTGCCAGTTCGGACAGGGCGGGTGGAAACACCATATATTTT

j_gene: TRBJ1-2
v_gene: TRBV6-5
abundance: -
d_gene: -
CDR3aa: CASSYTGSGNYGYTF
CDR3nt: TGTGCCAGCAGTTACACAGGGTCCGGCAACTATGGCTACACCTTC

j_gene: TRBJ1-1
v_gene: TRBV5-1
abundance: -
d_gene: -
CDR3aa: CASSTLSVGLNTEAFF
CDR3nt: TGCGCCAGCAGCACATTGAGTGTGGGACTCAACACTGAAGCTTTCTTT

j_gene: TRBJ1-6
v_gene: TRBV14
abundance: -
d_gene: TRBD1
CDR3aa: CASSRLEGTGANSPLHF
CDR3nt: TGTGCCAGCAGCCGACTAGAAGGGACAGGGGCGAATTCACCCCTCCACTTT

j_gene: TRBJ1-6
v_gene: TRBV27
abundance: -
d_gene: -
CDR3aa: CASGRTSRGDSPLHF
CDR3nt: TGTGCCAGCGGTCGGACCTCTCGGGGAGATTCACCCCTCCACTTT

j_gene: TRBJ2-3
v_gene: TRBV10-3
abundance: -
d_gene: -
CDR3aa: CAGTRGSTDTQYF
CDR3nt: TGTGCCGGAACGAGGGGGAGCACAGATACGCAGTATTTT

j_gene: TRBJ1-3
v_gene: TRBV5-1
abundance: -
d_gene: -
CDR3aa: CASSRLQLTSGNTIYF
CDR3nt: TGCGCCAGCAGCCGCCTACAGCTTACCTCTGGAAACACCATATATTTT

j_gene: TRBJ2-2
v_gene: TRBV7-3
abundance: -
d_gene: -
CDR3aa: CASTPVSGGELFF
CDR3nt: TGTGCCAGCACCCCTGTTTCCGGCGGGGAGCTGTTTTTT

j_gene: TRBJ1-2
v_gene: TRBV5-4
abundance: -
d_gene: TRBD1
CDR3aa: CASSPQAGTEYGYTF
CDR3nt: TGTGCCAGCAGCCCGCAGGCGGGGACAGAATATGGCTACACCTTC

j_gene: TRBJ1-5
v_gene: TRBV19
abundance: -
d_gene: TRBD1
CDR3aa: CASTLWGQASNQPQHF
CDR3nt: TGTGCCAGTACCCTGTGGGGACAGGCTAGCAATCAGCCCCAGCATTTT

j_gene: TRBJ2-7
v_gene: TRBV18
abundance: -
d_gene: TRBD2
CDR3aa: CASSPPGGTRLYEQYF
CDR3nt: TGTGCCAGCTCACCACCGGGGGGGACCAGATTATACGAGCAGTACTTC

j_gene: TRBJ1-5
v_gene: TRBV19
abundance: -
d_gene: -
CDR3aa: CASTLLGGINQPQHF
CDR3nt: TGTGCCAGTACCCTTCTAGGGGGAATCAATCAGCCCCAGCATTTT

j_gene: TRBJ1-1
v_gene: TRBV30
abundance: -
d_gene: -
CDR3aa: CAFHRDTNTEAFF
CDR3nt: TGTGCCTTCCACCGGGACACGAACACTGAAGCTTTCTTT

j_gene: TRBJ1-6
v_gene: TRBV11-3
abundance: -
d_gene: TRBD1
CDR3aa: CASSTAGQQNSPLHF
CDR3nt: TGTGCCAGCAGCACCGCGGGACAGCAAAATTCACCCCTCCACTTT

j_gene: TRBJ1-1
v_gene: TRBV7-9
abundance: -
d_gene: -
CDR3aa: CASSQRTDTEAFF
CDR3nt: TGTGCCAGCAGCCAACGCACGGACACTGAAGCTTTCTTT

j_gene: TRBJ1-2
v_gene: TRBV30
abundance: -
d_gene: -
CDR3aa: CAWSVSGKEYTF
CDR3nt: TGTGCCTGGAGTGTATCCGGGAAGGAGTACACCTTC

j_gene: TRBJ1-3
v_gene: TRBV15
abundance: -
d_gene: -
CDR3aa: CATSPSPSGNTIYF
CDR3nt: TGTGCCACCAGCCCTAGCCCCAGTGGAAACACCATATATTTT

j_gene: TRBJ1-3
v_gene: TRBV2
abundance: -
d_gene: TRBD1
CDR3aa: CASRPGTVGNTIYF
CDR3nt: TGTGCCAGCAGACCCGGGACAGTTGGAAACACCATATATTTT

j_gene: TRBJ2-7
v_gene: TRBV19
abundance: -
d_gene: -
CDR3aa: CASTPGLLNEQYF
CDR3nt: TGTGCCAGTACCCCCGGACTCTTGAACGAGCAGTACTTC

j_gene: TRBJ1-1
v_gene: TRBV30
abundance: -
d_gene: -
CDR3aa: CAWDRLNTEAFF
CDR3nt: TGTGCCTGGGACAGGCTCAACACTGAAGCTTTCTTT

j_gene: TRBJ2-3
v_gene: TRBV9
abundance: -
d_gene: TRBD2
CDR3aa: CASRPTSGGVHTQYF
CDR3nt: TGTGCCAGCAGACCCACTAGCGGGGGGGTCCATACGCAGTATTTT

j_gene: TRBJ2-7
v_gene: TRBV11-3
abundance: -
d_gene: TRBD2
CDR3aa: CASSLLPGGEQYF
CDR3nt: TGTGCCAGCAGCTTACTCCCGGGGGGCGAGCAGTACTTC

j_gene: TRBJ2-3
v_gene: TRBV3-1/TRBV3-2
abundance: -
d_gene: TRBD2
CDR3aa: CASSPRTSGSHTQYF
CDR3nt: TGTGCCAGCAGCCCAAGGACTAGCGGGAGTCATACGCAGTATTTT

j_gene: TRBJ2-1
v_gene: TRBV9
abundance: -
d_gene: TRBD2
CDR3aa: CASSVGTSGGKMRNEQFF
CDR3nt: TGTGCCAGCAGCGTAGGGACTAGCGGGGGCAAAATGAGGAATGAGCAGTTCTTC